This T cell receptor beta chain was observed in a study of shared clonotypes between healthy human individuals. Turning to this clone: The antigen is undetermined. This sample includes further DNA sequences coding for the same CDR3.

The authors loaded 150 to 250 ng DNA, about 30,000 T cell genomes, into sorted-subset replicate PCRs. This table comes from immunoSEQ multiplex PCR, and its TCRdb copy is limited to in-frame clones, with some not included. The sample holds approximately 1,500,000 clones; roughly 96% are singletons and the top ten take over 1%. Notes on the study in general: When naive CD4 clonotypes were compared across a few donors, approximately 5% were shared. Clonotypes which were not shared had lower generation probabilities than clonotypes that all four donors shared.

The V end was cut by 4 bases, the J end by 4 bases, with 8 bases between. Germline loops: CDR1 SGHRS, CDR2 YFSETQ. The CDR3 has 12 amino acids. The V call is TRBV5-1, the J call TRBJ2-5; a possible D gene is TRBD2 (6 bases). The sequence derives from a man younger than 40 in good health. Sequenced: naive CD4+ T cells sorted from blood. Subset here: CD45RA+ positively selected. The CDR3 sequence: CASSLEGETQYF. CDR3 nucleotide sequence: TGCGCCAGCAGCCTGGAGGGAGAGACCCAGTACTTC.